The present T cell receptor beta chain was sequenced within a study of CD8+ T cells in alopecia areata (dated by TCRdb to 2017 to 2018). Study-wide context: The treated patients, all with moderate-to-severe alopecia areata, were enrolled in an open-label pilot trial of oral tofacitinib given at 5 to 10 mg twice daily. In treated patients, disease severity was measured using the SALT score, which gives the percentage of scalp surface area affected. The RNA source kit depended on sample type: the PAXgene miRNA kit for fixed scalp, the miRNeasy kit for PBMCs, and the RNeasy kit for mouse skin. Scalp clonality was compared among normal scalp (n=4), patchy alopecia areata scalp (n=8), and alopecia totalis/universalis scalp (n=8). immunoSEQ multiplex PCR using 35 Vbeta forward primers and 13 Jbeta reverse primers was used to amplify TCRbeta CDR3 regions. Patients stayed on tofacitinib for 6 to 18 months and then had 6 months of follow-up off drug so that delayed response and recurrence could be assessed. Biopsies were taken from tofacitinib-treated patients at baseline and again at 4 and 24 weeks into treatment, and several of those patients also had a later scalp biopsy. In both human patients and the C3H/HeJ mouse model, the study applied high-throughput TCRbeta sequencing to look at T cell clonal expansion in alopecia areata. On the human side, TCRbeta sequencing was run on scalp tissue and on sorted CD4+ and CD8+ peripheral blood T cells from healthy controls and from alopecia areata patients with either patchy or totalis/universalis disease.

The library was produced with the immunoSEQ multiplex PCR assay. For TCR sequencing, RNA was extracted from every sample and reverse transcribed into cDNA to serve as template. SuperScript III was used to make first-strand cDNA, primed with a 2:1 mix of oligo-dT and random hexamers. Amplification bias was assessed with a synthetic immune receptor repertoire, and residual bias was removed computationally. The study's own analysis went as follows. Raw reads were preprocessed for error removal, and CDR3 was defined according to IMGT conventions as running from the conserved cysteine to phenylalanine. Clonality was calculated as 1 minus Shannon entropy normalized by log2 of the number of productive unique TCRs. Whether each scalp clone was CD4 or CD8 was inferred by checking scalp TCRbeta sequences against the CD4 and CD8 repertoires from sorted blood. TCRdb retrieved this table from immuneACCESS and kept in-frame rearrangements only. Not all clones are present; in checked studies, unresolved V genes account for under half, and no reason is known for the remainder. V, J and clone size derive from that table, while D and trimming were established from the DNA sequence. The sample data list approximately 220,000 clones, and more than 30% of these were observed just once. Together, the top ten hold 0.48% of the sample.

Sequences SNHLY (CDR1) and FYNNEI (CDR2) are obtained from the germline V gene. Including the terminal cysteine and phenylalanine, the CDR3 comprises 15 residues. Here the CDR3 DNA is all that survives: 45 bases in frame from base 1. Trimming at the junction amounts to 4 bases on V and 5 bases on J, and the germline ends lie 17 bases apart. Details on this clone: Its antigen is unknown. The sample holds no much larger clone one base away, and base qualities are not on file.

Summary of the overall study and its limitations: Tofacitinib significantly lowered scalp clonality and the number of expanded CD8+ clones among the top 100 scalp clones. TCR sequences shared between patients were less clear than in mice, possibly partly because of HLA diversity in the patient population. Because the treated cohort was small and had just a single nonresponder, larger studies are needed to establish links between baseline CD8+ expansion and response. Lesional scalp, especially in alopecia totalis/universalis, showed higher clonality and more expanded CD8+ clones than normal scalp, suggesting antigenic drive. Many expanded lesional clones were found to persist in scalp and blood during tofacitinib treatment, and relapse after treatment cessation may be partly explained by this persistence. Scalp TCR repertoire analysis is complicated because resident alphabeta T cells in normal human skin are also sequenced, whereas mouse skin is dominated by gammadelta T cells.

The sample's treatment or condition, from its label and the paper: oral pan-JAK inhibitor, 5-10 mg twice daily. Peripheral blood and lesional scalp punch biopsies were obtained from patients with alopecia areata. After PBMCs were isolated by density centrifugation and stained for CD3, CD4 and CD8, a FACSAria was used to sort CD4+ and CD8+ T cells. Sequenced material: CD4+ T cells sorted from blood, taken between weeks 30 and 35, from a patient treated with tofacitinib. Here the chain combines TRBV2 and TRBJ1-1, with a weak D call of TRBD1 (6 bases match). This clonotype was obtained from a human donor with alopecia areata. The DNA sequence is as follows: TGTGCCAGCAGTGGCAGGGGCGCGGGCGGAACTGAAGCTTTCTTT. It translates to CASSGRGAGGTEAFF.